Listed below are T cell receptor beta chains from one sample, sequenced in a study of OX40 agonist ivuxolimab in advanced cancers. Sequencing was performed with immunoSEQ multiplex PCR; in TCRdb, only in-frame clones are kept and a portion is missing. The sample has tens of thousands of clones; around 90% are singletons. This sample comprised CD4+ or CD8+ T cells sorted from blood, obtained in a trial of the OX40 agonist ivuxolimab. The receptors derive from an adult with an advanced solid tumor such as melanoma, head and neck, liver or kidney cancer. The CDR3 runs from the conserved cysteine through the conserved F or W. D genes are given only for firm matches. Rows give clone size only sometimes, using once, few, many, or a class for an expanded clone.

.	TRBV5-5	.	TRBJ1-4	CASSFGTGNEKLFF	TGTGCCAGCAGCTTCGGGACGGGTAATGAAAAACTGTTTTTT
.	TRBV19	TRBD1	TRBJ1-2	CASSPGQNYGYTF	TGTGCCAGTAGTCCGGGACAGAACTATGGCTACACCTTC
.	TRBV28	.	TRBJ2-4	CASSLGIGGAAKNIQYF	TGTGCCAGCAGTTTAGGCATAGGGGGGGCGGCCAAAAACATTCAGTACTTC
.	TRBV25-1	.	TRBJ1-2	CASSDSIIWGYTF	TGTGCCAGCAGTGATAGTATAATCTGGGGCTACACCTTC
.	TRBV13	TRBD1	TRBJ2-4	CASSLGLQGGQGINIQYF	TGTGCCAGCAGCTTAGGCCTTCAAGGGGGACAGGGAATAAACATTCAGTACTTC
once	TRBV6-5	.	TRBJ2-7	CASSGRSSPEQYF	TGTGCCAGCAGTGGCAGATCTTCCCCCGAGCAGTACTTC
.	TRBV2	.	TRBJ1-5	CASRARHLSNQPQHF	TGTGCCAGCAGAGCCCGACACCTCAGCAATCAGCCCCAGCATTTT
.	TRBV29-1	.	TRBJ1-2	CSAETRGGKGYTF	TGCAGCGCAGAGACACGGGGCGGAAAAGGCTACACCTTC
.	TRBV18	TRBD2	TRBJ2-3	CASSGLADATDTQYF	TGTGCCAGCTCGGGACTAGCGGACGCCACAGATACGCAGTATTTT
.	TRBV10-1	.	TRBJ1-2	CASSASRNYGYTF	TGCGCCAGCAGTGCTAGCCGAAACTATGGCTACACCTTC
.	TRBV5-6	.	TRBJ2-5	CASSLEAEQETQYF	TGTGCCAGCAGCCTCGAAGCCGAACAAGAGACCCAGTACTTC
.	TRBV19	TRBD1	TRBJ2-3	CASLTTGDSDTQYF	TGTGCCAGCCTAACGACAGGGGATTCCGATACGCAGTATTTT
.	TRBV2	TRBD1	TRBJ2-7	CASSKHPGQTTGEQYF	TGTGCCAGCAGTAAGCATCCGGGACAGACTACGGGGGAGCAGTACTTC
.	TRBV5-1	TRBD1	TRBJ2-1	CASSWGRGPDEQFF	TGCGCCAGCAGCTGGGGCAGGGGGCCGGATGAGCAGTTCTTC
.	TRBV6-1	.	TRBJ2-1	CASSGRGQYNEQFF	TGTGCCAGCAGTGGTCGGGGCCAATACAATGAGCAGTTCTTC
.	TRBV27	TRBD2	TRBJ2-1	CASSIGTSGYNEQFF	TGTGCCAGCAGCATAGGGACTAGCGGATACAATGAGCAGTTCTTC
.	TRBV6-5	.	TRBJ1-5	CASSLLQGHQPQHF	TGTGCCAGCAGTCTTCTACAGGGCCATCAGCCCCAGCATTTT
.	TRBV7-9	.	TRBJ1-5	CASSLAGDSNQPQHF	TGTGCCAGCAGCTTAGCAGGGGATAGCAATCAGCCCCAGCATTTT
.	TRBV7-3	TRBD2	TRBJ2-2	CASSPTPLAGITGELFF	TGTGCCAGCAGCCCAACCCCCCTAGCGGGCATCACCGGGGAGCTGTTTTTT
.	TRBV30	TRBD1	TRBJ1-4	CAWSSTGGIYEKLFF	TGTGCCTGGAGTTCTACAGGGGGGATATATGAAAAACTGTTTTTT